Presented here are 13 T cell receptor beta chains from one specimen sequenced in a study of cytomegalovirus exposure and HLA in healthy donors. Vbeta (60) and Jbeta (13) primers were used in the PCR. Profiling relied on immunoSEQ multiplex PCR, and the TCRdb table lists in-frame clones only, not all of them. Of 90,000 to 95,000 clones in the sample, around 78% were seen once. The specimen sequenced was PBMCs. Source of these receptors: a man aged 30 to 39 in good health and CMV-seronegative.

This clone was seen more than once but under ten times. The chain is built from TRBV7-3 and TRBJ2-3; D gene ambiguous. The germline V gene encodes CDR1 SGHTA and CDR2 FQGTGA. The CDR3 runs 13 residues. V was shortened by 1 base and J by 6 bases, with 8 bases between the two germline ends. For the CDR3, the DNA is TGTGCCAGCAGCTTAATATCGCGTGATACGCAGTATTTT. Translation: CASSLISRDTQYF.

The V call is TRBV5-1, the J call TRBJ2-1; TRBD2 aligns across 10 bases. The CDR3 is 15 amino acids. Germline loops: CDR1 SGHRS, CDR2 YFSETQ. Germline trimming cut 3 bases from V and 0 bases from J; bases unmatched to any gene: 0. DNA for the CDR3: TGCGCCAGCAGCTCTAGCGGGGGCTCCTACAATGAGCAGTTCTTC. This codes for CASSSSGGSYNEQFF.

The gene calls are TRBV13 and TRBJ1-6, with a possible D match to TRBD1 (5 bases). Germline V lookup: CDR1 PRHDT, CDR2 FYEKMQ (reference sequence). The germline V and J ends were trimmed by 3 bases and 6 bases, with 18 bases remaining between them. The CDR3 is 17 residues long. The CDR3 is CASSFYRRVRSNSPLHF. In DNA, the CDR3 is TGTGCCAGCAGCTTTTACAGGAGAGTAAGAAGTAATTCACCCCTCCACTTT.

The chain uses TRBV28 and TRBJ1-2; 7 bases fit TRBD1. The CDR3 consists of 14 residues. The germline V gene encodes CDR1 MDHEN and CDR2 SYDVKM. The trim removed 6 bases at V and 3 bases at J, leaving 7 bases unmatched. The CDR3 nucleotides read TGTGCCAGCAGAAAAGGACAGGACTACTATGGCTACACCTTC. This codes for CASRKGQDYYGYTF.

The chain uses TRBV27 and TRBJ2-2; possible D gene TRBD1, 6 bases. Germline V gene lookup returns CDR1 MNHEY and CDR2 SMNVEV (reference sequence). V lost 4 bases, J lost 9 bases, and 15 bases lay in between. The CDR3 extends over 14 amino acids. The CDR3: CASSSLQGSRELFF. Written as DNA, the CDR3 is TGTGCCAGCAGTTCTTTACAGGGCAGCCGGGAGCTGTTTTTT.

In its sample, this clone was seen once. V is TRBV9 and J is TRBJ1-1; 7 nucleotides match TRBD1. Germline CDR1 is SGDLS and CDR2 is YYNGEE. The CDR3 loop spans 14 amino acids. V trimming: 4 bases; J trimming: 1 base; junction bases outside the gene matches: 4. The CDR3 bases are TGTGCCAGCAGCCGAAGGGACAGGAACACTGAAGCTTTCTTT. It encodes CASSRRDRNTEAFF.

The genes are TRBV7-8 and TRBJ1-2; 8 nucleotides line up with TRBD1. Trimming cost V 4 bases and J 8 bases; bases outside gene matches: 3. Germline lookup yields CDR1 SGHVS and CDR2 FQNEAQ. The CDR3 consists of 12 residues. The CDR3 here is CASSSGQGGYTF. For the CDR3, the DNA is TGTGCCAGCAGCTCAGGACAGGGCGGCTACACCTTC.

This chain links TRBV7-9 with TRBJ1-2; D not certain. With 0 bases removed from V and 8 bases from J, the gap between germline ends came to 22 bases. The CDR3 covers 17 residues. Germline V lookup: CDR1 SEHNR, CDR2 FQNEAQ (reference sequence). CDR3 coding DNA: TGTGCCAGCAGCTTAGCAATGGGGAGGGAACAGCAAAGCGGCTACACCTTC. It yields the protein CASSLAMGREQQSGYTF.

The chain employs TRBV18 and TRBJ1-4, with D maybe TRBD1 (6 bases). CDR3 length: 15 residues. Germline CDR1 is KGHSH and CDR2 is LQKENI. Deletions cut 6 bases from V and 5 bases from J, with 16 bases between. CDR3 in amino acids: CASSQDRPGNEKLFF. CDR3 coding DNA: TGTGCCAGCTCCCAGGACAGACCTGGGAATGAAAAACTGTTTTTT. Using reference TRBV18 and TRBJ1-4 for the parts outside the CDR3, the full variable domain is NAGVMQNPRHLVRRRGQEARLRCSPMKGHSHVYWYRQLPEEGLKFMVYLQKENIIDESGMPKERFSAEFPKEGPSILRIQQVVRGDSAAYFCASSQDRPGNEKLFFGSGTQLSVL.

The chain uses TRBV5-1 and TRBJ1-4, with D possibly matching TRBD1 (6 bases). Germline V lookup: CDR1 SGHRS, CDR2 YFSETQ. The length of the CDR3 is 15 residues. V lost 1 base to trimming and J lost 3 bases, with 10 bases between them. The CDR3 reads CASSLRQGSNEKLFF. CDR3 DNA sequence: TGCGCCAGCAGCTTGAGGCAGGGGTCTAATGAAAAACTGTTTTTT.

This clone turned up a few times. V gene TRBV6-5 combines with J gene TRBJ2-6, with D tentatively TRBD2 (5 bases). Per the germline V gene, CDR1 is MNHEY and CDR2 is SVGAGI. The CDR3 runs to 15 residues. The germline V and J ends were trimmed by 5 bases and 2 bases, with 10 bases remaining between them. Here the CDR3 reads CASSVDGAGANVLTF. CDR3 nucleotide sequence: TGTGCCAGCAGTGTCGACGGGGCTGGGGCCAACGTCCTGACTTTC.

V is TRBV5-4 and J is TRBJ2-1, with D perhaps matching TRBD2 (5 bases). This CDR3 is built from 15 residues. Trimming took 0 bases from V and 3 from J, leaving 10 bases between them. CDR1 SGHNT and CDR2 YYREEE come from the germline V gene (reference sequence). CDR3 protein: CASSLGGSYYNEQFF. The CDR3 DNA reads TGTGCCAGCAGCTTGGGTGGGAGCTACTACAATGAGCAGTTCTTC.

The rearrangement joins TRBV4-3 to TRBJ1-3; D not certain. CDR1 is LGHNA and CDR2 is YSLEER in the germline V gene. The CDR3 contains 14 residues. Trimming removed 0 bases from V and 8 bases from J, with 11 bases in between. CDR3 loop: CASSQDDGRDTIYF. DNA of the CDR3: TGCGCCAGCAGCCAAGATGACGGGAGAGACACCATATATTTT.